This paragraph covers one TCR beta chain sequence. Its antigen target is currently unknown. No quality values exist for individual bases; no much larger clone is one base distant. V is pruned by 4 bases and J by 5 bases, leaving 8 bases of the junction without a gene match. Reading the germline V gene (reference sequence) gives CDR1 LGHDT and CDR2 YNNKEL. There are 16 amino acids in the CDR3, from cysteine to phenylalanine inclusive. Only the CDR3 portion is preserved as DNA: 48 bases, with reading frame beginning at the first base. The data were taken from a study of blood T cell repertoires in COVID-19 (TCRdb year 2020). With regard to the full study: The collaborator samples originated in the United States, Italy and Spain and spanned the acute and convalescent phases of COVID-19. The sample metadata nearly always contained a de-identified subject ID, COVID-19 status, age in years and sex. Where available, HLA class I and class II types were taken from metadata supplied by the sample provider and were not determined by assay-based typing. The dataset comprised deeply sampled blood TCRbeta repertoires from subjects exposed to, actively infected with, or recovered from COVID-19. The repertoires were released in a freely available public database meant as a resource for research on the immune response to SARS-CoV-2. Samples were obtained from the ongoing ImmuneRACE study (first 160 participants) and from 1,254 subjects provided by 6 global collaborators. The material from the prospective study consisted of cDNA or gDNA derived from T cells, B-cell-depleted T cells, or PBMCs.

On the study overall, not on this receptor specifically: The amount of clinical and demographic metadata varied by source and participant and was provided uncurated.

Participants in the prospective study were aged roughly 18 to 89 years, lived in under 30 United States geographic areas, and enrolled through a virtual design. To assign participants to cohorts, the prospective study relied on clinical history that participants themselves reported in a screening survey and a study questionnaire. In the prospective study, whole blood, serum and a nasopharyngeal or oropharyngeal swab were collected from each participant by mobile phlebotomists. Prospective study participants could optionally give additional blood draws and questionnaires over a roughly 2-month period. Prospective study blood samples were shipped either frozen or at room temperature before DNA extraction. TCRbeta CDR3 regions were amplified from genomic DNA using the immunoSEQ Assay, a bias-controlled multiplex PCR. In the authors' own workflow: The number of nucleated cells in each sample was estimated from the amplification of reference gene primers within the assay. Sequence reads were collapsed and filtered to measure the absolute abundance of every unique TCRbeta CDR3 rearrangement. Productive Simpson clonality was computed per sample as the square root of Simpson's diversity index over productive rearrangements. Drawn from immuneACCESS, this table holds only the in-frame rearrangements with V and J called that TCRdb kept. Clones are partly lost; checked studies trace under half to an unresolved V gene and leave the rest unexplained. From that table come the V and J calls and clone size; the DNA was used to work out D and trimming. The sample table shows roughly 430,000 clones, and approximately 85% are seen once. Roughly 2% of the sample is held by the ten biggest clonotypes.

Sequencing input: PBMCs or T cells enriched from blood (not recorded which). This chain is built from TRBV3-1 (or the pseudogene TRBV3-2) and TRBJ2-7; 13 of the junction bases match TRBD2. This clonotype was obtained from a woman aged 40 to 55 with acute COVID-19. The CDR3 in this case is CASSRGTSGDRHEQYF. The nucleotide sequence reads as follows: TGTGCCAGCAGCCGAGGGACTAGCGGGGACCGCCACGAGCAGTACTTC.